One sample yielded the 25 T cell receptor beta chains listed below, sequenced in a study of Graves' ophthalmopathy and Graves' hyperthyroidism. RNA transcripts yielded amplified TCR beta CDR3 regions. First-round RT-PCR relied on HTBI primers, and a second-round multiplex PCR came next. TCRdb processed the multiplex PCR reads anew with MiXCR; each CDR3 protein has one entry. Of about half a million distinct CDR3 sequences listed, 13% to 15% are singletons. What was sequenced was blood. The receptors derive from a woman in her twenties or thirties with Graves' ophthalmopathy.

This clonotype was found many times. The V and J genes are TRBV7-8 and TRBJ1-2; no clear D gene. The CDR3 length is 17 residues. Trimming stripped 5 bases from V and 0 bases from J, with 19 bases between. Looked up from germline, CDR1 is SGHVS and CDR2 is FQNEAQ. The DNA for the CDR3 is TGTGCCAGCAGCGCAAAACAGCAAACTTATACTAACTATGGCTACACCTTC. This encodes CASSAKQQTYTNYGYTF.

The J gene is TRBJ2-5, the V gene TRBV12-3 or TRBV12-4; D gene ambiguous. V dropped 7 bases and J dropped 5 bases, with 20 bases sitting between them. This CDR3 is built from 15 residues. The CDR3 loop reads CASNPSPDPQETQYF. CDR3 DNA sequence: TGTGCCAGCAACCCTTCCCCGGATCCCCAGGAGACCCAGTACTTC.

In this sample, this clonotype turned up many times. The chain is built from TRBV20-1 and TRBJ1-5; D unclear. V dropped 3 bases and J dropped 0 bases, with 9 bases sitting between them. The germline gives CDR1 DFQATT, CDR2 SNEGSKA (reference sequence). The CDR3 extends over 14 amino acids. CDR3 in DNA: TGCAGTGCTAGTGAGCCTAATAGCAATCAGCCCCAGCATTTT. Residues: CSASEPNSNQPQHF.

The chain couples TRBV27 to TRBJ2-2, with D possibly matching TRBD1 (6 bases). Germline CDR1 MNHEY, CDR2 SMNVEV (reference sequence). This CDR3 is 15 amino acids long. The germline V and J ends were trimmed by 3 bases and 6 bases, with 14 bases remaining between them. The CDR3 DNA sequence: TGTGCCAGCAGTTTTGGCAGGGGCGAGGCCGGGGAGCTGTTTTTT. Translation gives CASSFGRGEAGELFF.

With respect to this clonotype: The final CDR3 position lacks the conserved phenylalanine or tryptophan, pointing to a likely read error. The chain is built from TRBV30 and TRBJ1-1; maybe TRBD1 (6 bases). The length of the CDR3 is 13 residues. The germline gives CDR1 GTSNPN, CDR2 SVGIG (reference sequence). V lost 7 bases and J 0 bases, leaving 12 bases between the germline ends. As DNA, the CDR3 is TGTGCCTTTATAGGGGGGGTGAACACTGAAGCTTTCCTT. It specifies CAFIGGVNTEAFL.

This clonotype was counted between two and nine times. The chain uses TRBV12-3 or TRBV12-4 and TRBJ2-2, with D possibly TRBD2 on 7 matching bases. The V end was cut by 3 bases, the J end by 3 bases, with 11 bases between. This CDR3 has 15 amino acids. The CDR3 loop reads CASSLRGGDTGELFF. The CDR3 DNA is TGTGCCAGCAGTTTGAGGGGGGGGGACACCGGGGAGCTGTTTTTT.

The rearrangement links TRBV12-3 or TRBV12-4 to TRBJ2-7; the D gene is possibly TRBD2 (6 bases). Trimming took 1 base from V and 0 from J, leaving 10 bases between them. There are 15 residues in the CDR3. CDR3 DNA: TGTGCCAGCAGTTTAGGGGAGGAGAGCTCCTACGAGCAGTACTTC. Protein: CASSLGEESSYEQYF.

V usage is TRBV18 and J usage is TRBJ1-1; D gene unclear. V shed 5 bases and J shed 1 base, with 11 bases lying between them. This CDR3 region has 14 residues. Germline CDR1 reads KGHSH; CDR2 reads LQKENI. CDR3 in DNA: TGTGCCAGCTCAACTATAGGCTCGAACACTGAAGCTTTCTTT. It encodes CASSTIGSNTEAFF. Combining the CDR3 with reference TRBV18 and TRBJ1-1 gives the whole variable domain NAGVMQNPRHLVRRRGQEARLRCSPMKGHSHVYWYRQLPEEGLKFMVYLQKENIIDESGMPKERFSAEFPKEGPSILRIQQVVRGDSAAYFCASSTIGSNTEAFFGQGTRLTVV.

The rearrangement joins TRBV2 to TRBJ2-7; 8 nucleotides agree with TRBD1. The J segment lost 2 bases and the V segment lost 8 bases, leaving 8 bases of the junction unmatched. The germline V gene has CDR1 SNHLY and CDR2 FYNNEI. The CDR3 is made up of 14 amino acids. The CDR3 nucleotides read TGTGCCAGCGTTACGGGACAGGCCACCTACGAGCAGTACTTC. Its protein is CASVTGQATYEQYF.

This chain links TRBV7-4 with TRBJ1-3, with no clear D. The CDR3 is made up of 13 amino acids. Germline CDR1 is SGHVT and CDR2 is SQSDAQ. The germline V and J ends were trimmed by 4 bases and 4 bases, with 8 bases remaining between them. The CDR3 DNA is TGTGCCAGCAGCTCCGTACAGGGAAACACCATATATTTT. Its protein product is CASSSVQGNTIYF.

This clonotype was counted ten times or more. The gene calls are TRBV5-5 and TRBJ2-5; D is uncertain. V lost 0 bases to trimming and J lost 5 bases, with 11 bases between them. CDR1 SGHKS and CDR2 YYEKEE come from the germline V gene (reference sequence). This CDR3 region has 14 residues. The CDR3 sequence: CASSLAWQTETQYF. In DNA form, the CDR3 reads TGTGCCAGCAGCTTGGCCTGGCAGACGGAGACCCAGTACTTC.

The genes are TRBV6-2 or TRBV6-3 and TRBJ1-5; perhaps TRBD1 as D (5 bases). V was pared by 2 bases and J by 6 bases, with 14 bases between. This CDR3 comprises 15 residues. From germline, CDR1 is MNHEY and CDR2 SVGEGT. This chain's CDR3 is CASSYPREGIQPQHF. The CDR3, as DNA: TGTGCCAGCAGTTACCCCCGGGAGGGGATTCAGCCCCAGCATTTT.

Many counts were recorded for this clonotype. The chain links TRBV27 to TRBJ2-5; possibly TRBD1 for D (6 bases). The V and J ends lost 6 bases and 5 bases respectively, with 19 bases between them. In germline, CDR1 is MNHEY, CDR2 SMNVEV (reference sequence). This CDR3 is 15 amino acids long. The CDR3 DNA reads as TGTGCCAGCAGGCAAAACAGGGTGGAAGCGGAGACCCAGTACTTC. This gives the protein CASRQNRVEAETQYF.

This clonotype has a count of ten or more. V usage is TRBV5-1 and J usage is TRBJ2-7; D remains ambiguous. Between the trimmed V and J ends, which lost 0 bases and 7 bases, there was a span of 11 bases. The germline V gene has CDR1 SGHRS and CDR2 YFSETQ. The CDR3 runs to 13 residues. The CDR3 loop is CASSLGSDPEQYF. In DNA form, the CDR3 reads TGCGCCAGCAGCTTGGGATCAGATCCGGAGCAGTACTTC.

The chain is built from TRBV10-1 and TRBJ2-5; no clear D gene. Trimming took off 0 bases at V and 3 bases at J, with 5 bases between the two ends. Per the germline V gene, CDR1 is WNHNN and CDR2 is SYGVQD (reference sequence). CDR3 length: 13 amino acids. CDR3 nucleotide sequence: TGCGCCAGCAGTGAGTCGCCCAAAGAGACCCAGTACTTC. Protein: CASSESPKETQYF.

Many counts were recorded for this clonotype. V gene TRBV10-3 combines with J gene TRBJ1-2; D ambiguous. The germline CDR1 and CDR2 sequences are ENHRY and SYGVKD. The CDR3 is 13 amino acids. Trimming removed 4 bases at V and 2 bases at J, with 8 bases between. The CDR3 sequence is CAISGDGNYGYTF. CDR3 in DNA: TGTGCCATCAGTGGTGACGGAAACTATGGCTACACCTTC.

This clonotype showed up many times. This sequence joins TRBV9 and TRBJ2-5; 8 bases are a match to TRBD2. After removal of 1 base from V and 5 bases from J, the junction contained 10 bases not matched to a gene. The CDR3 sequence is 16 residues long. The germline V gene encodes CDR1 SGDLS and CDR2 YYNGEE. CDR3 in DNA: TGTGCCAGCAGCGTATTACGGTCGGGGGGGACCGAGACCCAGTACTTC. It translates to CASSVLRSGGTETQYF.

The chain links TRBV24-1 to TRBJ1-4; 10 bases agree with TRBD1. Germline lookup yields CDR1 KGHDR and CDR2 SFDVKD. V lost 7 bases to trimming and J lost 5 bases; unmatched junction nucleotides: 12. CDR3 length equals 17 residues. The CDR3 region is CATSPGQGYPANEKLFF. The CDR3 DNA reads as TGTGCCACCAGCCCGGGACAGGGGTATCCGGCGAATGAAAAACTGTTTTTT.

This clonotype was counted ten times or more. The chain links TRBV28 to TRBJ1-3; 7 nucleotides align to TRBD1. V lost 7 bases to trimming and J lost 8 bases; unmatched junction nucleotides: 2. This CDR3 is 11 amino acids long. Germline V gene sequence: CDR1 MDHEN, CDR2 SYDVKM. This CDR3 reads CASNRGDTIYF. The CDR3 nucleotides are TGTGCCAGCAACAGGGGTGACACCATATATTTT.

This chain connects TRBV11-2 to TRBJ2-4, with 9 bases matching TRBD2. The CDR3 consists of 19 residues. Germline V gene lookup returns CDR1 SGHAT and CDR2 FQNNGV. Unmatched junction bases numbered 13, after V lost 4 bases and J lost 0 bases. The CDR3, as DNA: TGTGCCAGCAGCTCCCCGGTGGCGGGGGGGGGACTAGCCAAAAACATTCAGTACTTC. This encodes CASSSPVAGGGLAKNIQYF.

This clonotype was observed at least ten times. This rearrangement joins TRBV5-5 to TRBJ1-1; D might be TRBD1 (5 bases). V lost 7 bases, J lost 1 base, and 17 bases lay in between. The CDR3 loop spans 15 amino acids. Looked up from germline, CDR1 is SGHKS and CDR2 is YYEKEE (reference sequence). This CDR3 reads CASAYLTVPNTEAFF. In DNA, the CDR3 is TGTGCCAGCGCCTATCTGACAGTGCCGAACACTGAAGCTTTCTTT.

This clonotype was counted at least ten times. This sequence joins TRBV12-3 or TRBV12-4 and TRBJ2-5, with D tentatively TRBD2 (5 bases). The CDR3 is made up of 14 amino acids. Trimming took off 5 bases at V and 4 bases at J, with 14 bases between the two ends. The CDR3 reads CASSRVAKGETQYF. Written as DNA, the CDR3 is TGTGCCAGCAGTCGTGTAGCGAAGGGAGAGACCCAGTACTTC.

This clonotype was seen at least ten times. The V gene is TRBV4-2, the J gene TRBJ1-1; no reliable D call. This CDR3 spans 14 amino acids. The V end lost 0 bases, the J end lost 3 bases, and 8 bases lay between the germline ends. Germline V CDR1 and CDR2: LGHNA, YNFKEQ. CDR3 sequence reads: CASSQEVRHTEAFF. The DNA of the CDR3 is TGTGCCAGCAGCCAAGAAGTCCGGCACACTGAAGCTTTCTTT.

This clonotype was seen ten or more times. The V and J genes are TRBV2 and TRBJ1-2; a possible D gene is TRBD1 (6 bases). The V end lost 7 bases, the J end lost 4 bases, and 16 bases lay between the germline ends. This CDR3 is built from 14 residues. Germline loops: CDR1 SNHLY, CDR2 FYNNEI. The CDR3 coding sequence is TGTGCCAGCAAAGCCTTGGGACACTTCTATGGCTACACCTTC. Translation: CASKALGHFYGYTF.

This clonotype was picked up many times. The genes are TRBV6-2 or TRBV6-3 and TRBJ2-2, with D perhaps TRBD2 (5 bases). The CDR3 covers 17 residues. Germline V lookup: CDR1 MNHEY, CDR2 SVGEGT. With 0 bases removed from V and 4 bases from J, the gap between germline ends came to 15 bases. CDR3 residues: CASSYSTVGRVTGELFF. DNA of the CDR3: TGTGCCAGCAGTTACTCGACGGTAGGGCGGGTCACCGGGGAGCTGTTTTTT.